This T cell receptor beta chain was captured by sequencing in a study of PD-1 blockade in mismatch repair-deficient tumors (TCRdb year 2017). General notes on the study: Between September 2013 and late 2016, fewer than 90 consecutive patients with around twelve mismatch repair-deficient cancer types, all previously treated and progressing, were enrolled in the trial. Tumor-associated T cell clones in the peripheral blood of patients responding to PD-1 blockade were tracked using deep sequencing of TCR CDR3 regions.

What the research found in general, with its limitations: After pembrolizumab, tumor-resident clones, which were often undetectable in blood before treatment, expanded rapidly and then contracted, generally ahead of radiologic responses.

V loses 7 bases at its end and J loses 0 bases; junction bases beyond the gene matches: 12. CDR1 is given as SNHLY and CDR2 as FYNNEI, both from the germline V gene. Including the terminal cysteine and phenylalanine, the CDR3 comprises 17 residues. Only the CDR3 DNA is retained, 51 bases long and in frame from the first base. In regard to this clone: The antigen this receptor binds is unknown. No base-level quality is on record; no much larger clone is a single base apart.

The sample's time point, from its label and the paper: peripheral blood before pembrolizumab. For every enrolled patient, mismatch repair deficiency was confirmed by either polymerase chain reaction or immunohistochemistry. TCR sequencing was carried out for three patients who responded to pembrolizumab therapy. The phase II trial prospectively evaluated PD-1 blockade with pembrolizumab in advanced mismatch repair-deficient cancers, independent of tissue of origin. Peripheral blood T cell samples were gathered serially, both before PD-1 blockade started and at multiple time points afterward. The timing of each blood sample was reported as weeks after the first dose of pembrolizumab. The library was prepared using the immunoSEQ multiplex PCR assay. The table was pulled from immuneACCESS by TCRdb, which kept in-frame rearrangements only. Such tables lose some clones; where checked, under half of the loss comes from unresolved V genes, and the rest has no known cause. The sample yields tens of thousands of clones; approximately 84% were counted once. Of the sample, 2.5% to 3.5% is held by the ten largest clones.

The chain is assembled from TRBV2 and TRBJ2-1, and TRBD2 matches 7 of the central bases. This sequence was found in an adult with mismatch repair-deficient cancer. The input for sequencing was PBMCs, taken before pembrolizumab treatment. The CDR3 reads CASNDQRERSSYNEQFF. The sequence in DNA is TGTGCCAGCAATGACCAGCGGGAACGATCCTCCTACAATGAGCAGTTCTTC.